A selection of T cell receptor beta chains follows, all from one sample in a study of T cell repertoires in cytomegalovirus infection. TCRdb re-called the reads with MiXCR, one entry per CDR3 protein. The sample carries about 450,000 distinct CDR3 sequences, approximately 30% recorded once. Sequencing was carried out using PBMCs. The receptor set was obtained from a human donor in good health (CMV status not recorded). Some clones in this sample may be carry-over from other donors' samples. CDR3s include the opening cysteine and the closing phenylalanine or tryptophan. The D gene is left open where the match is weak. Clone size is shown for a subset of rows, as once, few, many or a class of expanded clone.

CASVSQGGETQYF TGTGCCAGCGTATCACAGGGCGGGGAGACCCAGTACTTC TRBV19 13 . . TRBJ2-5
CASSGTENQPQHF TGTGCCAGCAGTGGGACAGAAAATCAGCCCCAGCATTTT TRBV6-5 13 . TRBD1 TRBJ1-5
CASSSQFSGGGAFF TGTGCCAGCAGCTCGCAATTTTCGGGTGGAGGAGCTTTCTTT TRBV7-2 14 . . TRBJ1-1
CSVEDRGPRDYGYTF TGCAGCGTTGAAGATCGCGGGCCTAGGGACTATGGCTACACCTTC TRBV29-1 15 few . TRBJ1-2
CASSLVGVSQPQHF TGTGCCAGCAGCTTGGTGGGGGTATCCCAGCCCCAGCATTTT TRBV5-6 14 . . TRBJ1-5
CASSFLPENTIYF TGTGCCAGCAGTTTTCTCCCTGAAAACACCATATATTTT TRBV12-3/TRBV12-4 13 few . TRBJ1-3
CASSQGTGLYGYTF TGTGCCAGCAGCCAAGGGACAGGACTCTATGGCTACACCTTC TRBV14 14 few TRBD1 TRBJ1-2
CASSPRDGDEQYF TGTGCCAGCTCACCCAGGGACGGGGACGAGCAGTACTTC TRBV18 13 . . TRBJ2-7
CASANPGNTIYF TGTGCCAGCGCTAATCCTGGAAACACCATATATTTT TRBV6-6 12 few . TRBJ1-3
CASSLGPQRINEQFF TGTGCCAGCAGCTTGGGGCCTCAGCGAATTAATGAGCAGTTCTTC TRBV5-5 15 . . TRBJ2-1
CASSPSGTNYEQYF TGTGCCAGCAGCCCCAGCGGGACTAACTACGAGCAGTACTTC TRBV3-1 14 . TRBD2 TRBJ2-7
CASSYSTGFGARAYNSPLHF TGTGCCAGCAGTTACTCGACAGGGTTTGGGGCAAGGGCCTATAATTCACCCCTCCACTTT TRBV6-6 20 few TRBD1 TRBJ1-6
CASSFRLAGVNEQFF TGTGCCAGCAGCTTCCGGCTAGCGGGGGTCAATGAGCAGTTCTTC TRBV5-6 15 few TRBD2 TRBJ2-1
CASSQAGVGYTF TGTGCCAGCAGCCAAGCAGGGGTCGGCTACACCTTC TRBV3-1 12 . . TRBJ1-2
CASSQPPRGDRTDTQYF TGTGCCAGCAGTCAACCGCCCAGGGGAGACCGCACAGATACGCAGTATTTT TRBV12-3/TRBV12-4 17 few . TRBJ2-3
CSASPGQGANVGTDTQYF TGCAGTGCTAGTCCGGGACAGGGGGCAAATGTGGGGACAGATACGCAGTATTTT TRBV20-1 18 few TRBD1 TRBJ2-3
CASSLAGSGQPQHF TGTGCCAGCAGCTTAGCAGGGTCGGGTCAGCCCCAGCATTTT TRBV7-2 14 many . TRBJ1-5
CASSLDPAEEAFF TGTGCCAGCAGCTTAGACCCGGCAGAAGAAGCTTTCTTT TRBV7-2 13 many . TRBJ1-1
CASSQDPTSGGRNTQYF TGCGCCAGCAGCCAAGACCCGACTAGCGGGGGTCGAAATACGCAGTATTTT TRBV4-3 17 few TRBD2 TRBJ2-3
CASSFDMGSNQPQHF TGTGCCAGCAGTTTCGACATGGGCTCCAATCAGCCCCAGCATTTT TRBV27 15 few . TRBJ1-5
CSATDRTNTEAFF TGCAGTGCCACGGACAGGACGAACACTGAAGCTTTCTTT TRBV20-1 13 . TRBD1 TRBJ1-1
CASTKNSGRGSYNEQFF TGTGCCAGCACCAAAAATAGCGGTCGCGGCTCCTACAATGAGCAGTTCTTC TRBV12-3/TRBV12-4 17 few . TRBJ2-1